This T cell receptor beta chain came from a study of blood T cell repertoires in COVID-19. The wider study: Whether acute or convalescent, the COVID-19 samples came from the United States, Italy and Spain.

Original processing notes: Reference gene primer amplification gave estimated nucleated cell counts. Sequenced by immunoSEQ multiplex PCR; TCRdb stores in-frame clones only, minus some. V, J and clone size are those of that table, while D and trimming were read from the DNA. The table has around 220,000 clones, about four fifths seen once. This clonotype originated in a woman older than 75 with COVID-19, enrolled during active disease. Material for sequencing was peripheral blood.

The CDR3: CASSTSGTRQETQYF. The CDR3 DNA follows: TGCGCCAGCAGCACGTCAGGGACTCGGCAAGAGACCCAGTACTTC. The rearrangement joins TRBV5-1 to TRBJ2-5; D is perhaps TRBD2 (6 bases). This CDR3 comprises 15 residues. Trimming cost V 4 bases and J 2 bases, with 15 bases left between them. The germline CDR1 and CDR2 sequences are SGHRS and YFSETQ.